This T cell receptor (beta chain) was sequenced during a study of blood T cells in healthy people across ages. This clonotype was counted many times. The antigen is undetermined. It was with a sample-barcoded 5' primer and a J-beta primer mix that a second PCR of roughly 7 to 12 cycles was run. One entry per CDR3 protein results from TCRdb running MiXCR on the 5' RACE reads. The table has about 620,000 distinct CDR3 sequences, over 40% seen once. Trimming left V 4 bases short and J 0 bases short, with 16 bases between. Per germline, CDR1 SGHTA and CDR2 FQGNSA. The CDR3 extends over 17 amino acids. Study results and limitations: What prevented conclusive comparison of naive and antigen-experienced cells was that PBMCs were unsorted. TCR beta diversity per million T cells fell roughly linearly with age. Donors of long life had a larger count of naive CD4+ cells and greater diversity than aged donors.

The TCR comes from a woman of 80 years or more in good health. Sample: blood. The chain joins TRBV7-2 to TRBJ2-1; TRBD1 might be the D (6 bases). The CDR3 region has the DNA TGTGCCAGCAGCTGGCTCCGGGACATAAACTCCTACAATGAGCAGTTCTTC. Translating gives CASSWLRDINSYNEQFF.